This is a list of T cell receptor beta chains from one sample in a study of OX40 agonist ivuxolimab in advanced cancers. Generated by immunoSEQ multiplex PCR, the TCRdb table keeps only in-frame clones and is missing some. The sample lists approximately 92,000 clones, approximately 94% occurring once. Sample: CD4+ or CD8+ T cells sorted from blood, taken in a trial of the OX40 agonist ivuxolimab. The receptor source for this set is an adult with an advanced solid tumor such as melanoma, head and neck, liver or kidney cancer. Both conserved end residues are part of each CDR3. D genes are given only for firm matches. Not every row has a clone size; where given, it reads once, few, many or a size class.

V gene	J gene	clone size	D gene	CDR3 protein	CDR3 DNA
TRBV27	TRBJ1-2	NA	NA	CASSLAAPGAGHGYTF	TGTGCCAGCAGTTTAGCGGCCCCAGGGGCCGGCCATGGCTACACCTTC
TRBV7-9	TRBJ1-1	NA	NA	CASSFVTAPNTEAFF	TGTGCCAGCAGCTTTGTGACAGCCCCGAACACTGAAGCTTTCTTT
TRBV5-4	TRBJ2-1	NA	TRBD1	CASSSPTGGYNEQFF	TGTGCCAGCAGCTCACCGACAGGGGGATACAATGAGCAGTTCTTC
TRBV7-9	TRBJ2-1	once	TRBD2	CASSLTSGDYNEQFF	TGTGCCAGCAGTTTGACTAGCGGGGACTACAATGAGCAGTTCTTC
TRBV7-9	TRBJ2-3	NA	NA	CASSLGGNGGLWGTDTQYF	TGTGCCAGCAGCTTAGGAGGGAACGGGGGGCTCTGGGGCACAGATACGCAGTATTTT
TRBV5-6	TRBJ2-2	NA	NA	CASSLTANELFF	TGTGCCAGCAGCTTGACGGCAAATGAGCTGTTTTTT
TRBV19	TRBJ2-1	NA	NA	CASSEGDYNEQFF	TGTGCCAGTAGCGAAGGGGACTACAATGAGCAGTTCTTC
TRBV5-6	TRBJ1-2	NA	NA	CASSFKAGANYGYTF	TGTGCCAGCAGCTTTAAGGCGGGGGCAAACTATGGCTACACCTTC
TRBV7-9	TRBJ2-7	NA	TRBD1	CASSVRTGNDEQYF	TGTGCCAGCAGCGTAAGGACAGGGAATGACGAGCAGTACTTC
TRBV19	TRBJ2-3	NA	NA	CASSRRRGEKDTQYF	TGTGCCAGTAGTAGACGACGGGGCGAAAAGGATACGCAGTATTTT
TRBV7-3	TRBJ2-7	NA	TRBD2	CASSFPSGAYEQYF	TGTGCCAGCAGCTTCCCTAGCGGGGCTTACGAGCAGTACTTC
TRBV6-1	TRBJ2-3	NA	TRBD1	CASSEADRETDTQYF	TGTGCCAGCAGTGAAGCCGACAGGGAGACAGATACGCAGTATTTT
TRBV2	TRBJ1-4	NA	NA	CASSEVATNEKLFF	TGTGCCAGCTCCGAAGTTGCAACTAATGAAAAACTGTTTTTT
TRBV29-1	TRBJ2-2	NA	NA	CSVDADTNTGELFF	TGCAGCGTTGATGCAGACACGAACACCGGGGAGCTGTTTTTT
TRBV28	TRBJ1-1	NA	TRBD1	CASGETGDTEAFF	TGTGCCAGCGGCGAGACAGGGGACACTGAAGCTTTCTTT
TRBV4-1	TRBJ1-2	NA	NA	CASSQAAGAGGYTF	TGCGCCAGCAGCCAAGCCGCGGGGGCGGGAGGCTACACCTTC
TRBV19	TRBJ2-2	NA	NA	CASSIGAGLTGELFF	TGTGCCAGTAGTATAGGGGCAGGGCTAACCGGGGAGCTGTTTTTT
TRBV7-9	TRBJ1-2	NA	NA	CASSLGQLGGYTF	TGTGCCAGCAGCTTAGGACAACTGGGGGGCTACACCTTC
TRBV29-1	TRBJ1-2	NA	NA	CSVEWQGNGYTF	TGCAGCGTTGAATGGCAGGGTAACGGCTACACCTTC
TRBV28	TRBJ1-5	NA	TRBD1	CASSLSGQGDQPQHF	TGTGCCAGCAGTTTATCCGGACAGGGCGATCAGCCCCAGCATTTT
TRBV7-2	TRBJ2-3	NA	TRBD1	CASSRNGDRYIPDTQYF	TGTGCCAGCAGCCGAAACGGGGACAGATATATCCCAGATACGCAGTATTTT
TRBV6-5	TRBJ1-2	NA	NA	CASSPGDGYTF	TGTGCCAGCAGCCCAGGGGACGGCTACACCTTC
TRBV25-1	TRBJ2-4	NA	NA	CASSEHPGRQAKNIQYF	TGTGCCAGCAGTGAACATCCGGGACGCCAAGCCAAAAACATTCAGTACTTC
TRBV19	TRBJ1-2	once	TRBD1	CASSSGTGNGYTF	TGTGCCAGTAGTTCCGGGACAGGGAATGGCTACACCTTC
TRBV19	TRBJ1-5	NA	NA	CASSIRTVYNQPQHF	TGTGCCAGTAGTATACGGACGGTCTACAATCAGCCCCAGCATTTT
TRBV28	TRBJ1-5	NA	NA	CASSPRGGRNQPQHF	TGTGCCAGCAGTCCCCGTGGGGGCAGAAATCAGCCCCAGCATTTT
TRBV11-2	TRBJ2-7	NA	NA	CASSLPESYEQYF	TGTGCCAGCAGCTTACCAGAGTCCTACGAGCAGTACTTC
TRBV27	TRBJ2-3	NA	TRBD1	CASNPGQTVTDTQYF	TGTGCCAGCAACCCGGGACAGACTGTCACAGATACGCAGTATTTT
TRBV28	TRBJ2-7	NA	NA	CASSSTGSPYEQYF	TGTGCCAGCAGTTCGACGGGGTCACCCTACGAGCAGTACTTC
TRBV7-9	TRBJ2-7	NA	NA	CASSLSPEQYF	TGTGCCAGCAGCTTATCCCCCGAGCAGTACTTC
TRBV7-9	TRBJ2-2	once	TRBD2	CASRVAGGVTGELFF	TGTGCCAGCAGAGTTGCGGGAGGAGTAACCGGGGAGCTGTTTTTT
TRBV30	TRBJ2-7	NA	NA	CAWSVGVYEQYF	TGTGCCTGGAGTGTGGGAGTCTACGAGCAGTACTTC
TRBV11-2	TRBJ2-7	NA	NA	CASSLGQYEQYF	TGTGCCAGCAGCCTCGGACAGTACGAGCAGTACTTC
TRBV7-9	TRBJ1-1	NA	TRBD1	CASSWEGASTEAFF	TGTGCCAGCAGTTGGGAGGGGGCTAGCACTGAAGCTTTCTTT
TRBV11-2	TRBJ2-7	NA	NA	CASSSRTETYEQYF	TGTGCCAGCAGCTCACGGACAGAGACCTACGAGCAGTACTTC
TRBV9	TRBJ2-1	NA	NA	CASSVGRMDPNYNEQFF	TGTGCCAGCAGCGTAGGACGGATGGATCCAAATTACAATGAGCAGTTCTTC
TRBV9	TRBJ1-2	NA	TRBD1	CASSDGQGARGPYGYTF	TGTGCCAGCAGCGACGGACAGGGGGCGCGGGGTCCCTATGGCTACACCTTC
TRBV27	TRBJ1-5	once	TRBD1	CASSLQGSQPQHF	TGTGCCAGCAGTCTACAGGGGTCTCAGCCCCAGCATTTT
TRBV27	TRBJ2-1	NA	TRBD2	CASRVSAGVSYNEQFF	TGTGCCAGCAGGGTGTCGGCGGGAGTGTCCTACAATGAGCAGTTCTTC
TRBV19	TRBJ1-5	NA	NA	CASSIGVGNNQPQHF	TGTGCCAGTAGTATAGGAGTAGGGAATAATCAGCCCCAGCATTTT
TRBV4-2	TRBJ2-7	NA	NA	CASSQDKWYEQYF	TGTGCCAGCAGCCAAGATAAGTGGTACGAGCAGTACTTC
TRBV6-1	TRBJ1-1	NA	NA	CATSLGANTEAFF	TGTGCCACCTCCCTGGGGGCAAACACTGAAGCTTTCTTT
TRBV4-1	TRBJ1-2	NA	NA	CASSLPPGLSYGYTF	TGCGCCAGCAGCTTACCCCCGGGCCTAAGCTATGGCTACACCTTC
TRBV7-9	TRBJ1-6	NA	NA	CASSLAGDVSPLHF	TGTGCCAGCAGCTTAGCGGGGGACGTATCACCCCTCCACTTT
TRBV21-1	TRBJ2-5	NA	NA	CASSKGLQGAGETQYF	TGTGCCAGCAGCAAAGGTTTGCAGGGGGCTGGAGAGACCCAGTACTTC
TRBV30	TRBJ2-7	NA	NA	CAWSEDVWEQYF	TGTGCCTGGAGCGAGGATGTGTGGGAGCAGTACTTC
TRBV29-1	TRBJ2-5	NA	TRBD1	CSATGQETQYF	TGCAGCGCGACAGGGCAAGAGACCCAGTACTTC
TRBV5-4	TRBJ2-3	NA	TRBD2	CASSPRLAGDVADTQYF	TGTGCCAGCAGCCCAAGACTAGCGGGAGATGTCGCAGATACGCAGTATTTT
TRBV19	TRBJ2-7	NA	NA	CASSKGTQSNYEQYF	TGTGCCAGTAGTAAGGGGACGCAGTCTAACTACGAGCAGTACTTC